This T cell receptor beta chain is drawn from a study of T cells in Graves' hyperthyroidism and ophthalmopathy. This clonotype was observed many times. Authors of the study amplified TCR beta CDR3 regions from RNA transcripts. A set of HTBI primers served as the primers for a first-round RT-PCR of the TCR CDR3. TCRdb passed the multiplex PCR reads through MiXCR, listing each CDR3 protein once. The sample carries approximately 590,000 distinct CDR3 sequences, approximately 14% recorded once. The definition of stable Graves' hyperthyroidism was no ophthalmopathy progression within 18 months. Diagnostic decisions used clinical symptoms, serum thyroxine and TRAb, thyroid ultrasound and orbital computed tomography. The clonotype was recovered from a woman aged 30 to 39 with Graves' hyperthyroidism. Source material: blood.

The CDR3 is CASSLSGEGRKDTQYF. In nucleotides, the CDR3 is TGTGCCAGCAGTTTATCAGGAGAGGGGAGAAAAGATACGCAGTATTTT. The V and J genes are TRBV28 and TRBJ2-3, with D perhaps given as TRBD1 or TRBD2 (5 bases each). V was shortened by 1 base and J by 5 bases, with 16 bases between the two germline ends. This CDR3 contains 16 residues. Germline CDR1 and CDR2: MDHEN and SYDVKM. Full variable domain (missing parts from reference TRBV28 and TRBJ2-3): DVKVTQSSRYLVKRTGEKVFLECVQDMDHENMFWYRQDPGLGLRLIYFSYDVKMKEKGDIPEGYSVSREKKERFSLILESASTNQTSMYLCASSLSGEGRKDTQYFGPGTRLTVL.